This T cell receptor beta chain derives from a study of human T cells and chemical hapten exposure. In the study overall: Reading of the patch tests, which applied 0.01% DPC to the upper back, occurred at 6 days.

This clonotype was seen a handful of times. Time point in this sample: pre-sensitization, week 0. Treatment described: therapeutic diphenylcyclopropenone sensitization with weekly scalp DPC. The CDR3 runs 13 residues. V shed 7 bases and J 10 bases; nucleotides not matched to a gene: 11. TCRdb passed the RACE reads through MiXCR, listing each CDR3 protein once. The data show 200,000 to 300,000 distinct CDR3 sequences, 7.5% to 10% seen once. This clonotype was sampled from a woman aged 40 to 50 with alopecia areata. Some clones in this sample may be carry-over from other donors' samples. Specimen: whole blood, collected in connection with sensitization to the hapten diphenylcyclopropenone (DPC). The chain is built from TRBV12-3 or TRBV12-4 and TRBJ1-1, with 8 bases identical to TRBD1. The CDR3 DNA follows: TGTGCCAGCACCAGGACAGGGACCCATGTAGCTTTCTTT. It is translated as CASTRTGTHVAFF.